The TCR beta chain described here comes from a study of early T cells in non-severe SARS-CoV-2 infection. Turning to the study itself: Unpaired chains resulted from sequencing bulk RNA of unsorted whole blood.

This clonotype was found many times. Researchers tagged individual cDNA molecules with unique molecular identifiers. TCRdb reprocessed the 5' RACE reads via MiXCR and lists one record per CDR3 protein. The sample has tens of thousands of distinct CDR3 sequences, over 9% seen once. The specimen was whole blood. This receptor was taken from an adult who was a healthcare worker with PCR-confirmed SARS-CoV-2 infection or an uninfected control (not recorded which).

The chain's CDR3 is CASSPGTGLSGYGYTF. The DNA of the CDR3 is TGTGCCAGCAGCCCGGGGACAGGGTTGAGTGGCTATGGCTACACCTTC. The rearrangement joins TRBV11-2 to TRBJ1-2; 9 bases fit TRBD1. The CDR3 has 16 amino acids. Germline CDR1 reads SGHAT; CDR2 reads FQNNGV. V lost 5 bases to trimming and J lost 4 bases; unmatched junction nucleotides: 11.